Presented here are 23 T cell receptor beta chains from one specimen sequenced in a study of T cells after yellow fever vaccination. TCRdb reanalysed the 5' RACE reads using MiXCR and keeps one entry per CDR3 protein. The repertoire consists of about 300,000 distinct CDR3 sequences, with around 6.8% occurring once and the leading ten covering roughly a sixth. The sample here was PBMCs, taken around 45 days after the first yellow fever vaccination. The receptors were sampled from a man aged 18-30 years who received the YFV17D yellow fever vaccine.

The J gene is TRBJ1-1, the V gene TRBV5-1, with a weak D call TRBD1 (5 bases). The CDR3 consists of 15 residues. Germline V gene lookup returns CDR1 SGHRS and CDR2 YFSETQ. V was shortened by 0 bases and J by 1 base, with 10 bases between the two germline ends. CDR3 in DNA: TGCGCCAGCAGCTTGGATGCAGGGTCGAACACTGAAGCTTTCTTT. This sequence encodes CASSLDAGSNTEAFF.

This chain connects TRBV20-1 to TRBJ2-5, with TRBD2 matching 12 bases. V trimming: 4 bases; J trimming: 3 bases; junction bases outside the gene matches: 3. The CDR3 extends over 14 amino acids. The germline V gene has CDR1 DFQATT and CDR2 SNEGSKA (reference sequence). CDR3: CSANGLAGKETQYF. CDR3 bases: TGCAGTGCTAACGGACTAGCGGGGAAAGAGACCCAGTACTTC.

The chain combines TRBV12-3 or TRBV12-4 with TRBJ1-5; TRBD1 is a possible D gene (6 bases). This CDR3 spans 13 amino acids. V was trimmed by 3 bases and J by 5 bases, leaving 8 bases between them. CDR3 nucleotide sequence: TGTGCCAGCAGTTTTGGGGGCCATCAGCCCCAGCATTTT. This encodes CASSFGGHQPQHF.

Many counts were recorded for this clonotype. The J gene is TRBJ2-3, the V gene TRBV6-5; the D gene is possibly TRBD2 (5 bases). Deletions cut 0 bases from V and 6 bases from J, with 10 bases between. This CDR3 comprises 14 residues. Germline loops: CDR1 MNHEY, CDR2 SVGAGI. CDR3 in DNA: TGTGCCAGCAGTTACTCGAGGGTCTACGATACGCAGTATTTT. As protein: CASSYSRVYDTQYF.

This clonotype has a handful of counts. The rearrangement joins TRBV2 to TRBJ1-2; 10 bases agree with TRBD1. Germline CDR1 reads SNHLY; CDR2 reads FYNNEI. This CDR3 has 14 amino acids. The V and J ends lost 7 bases and 8 bases, in that order; junction bases with no gene match: 10. Here the CDR3 DNA reads TGTGCCAGCACCCCATTAGGGACAGGGGAAGGCTACACCTTC. This codes for CASTPLGTGEGYTF. Filled out from reference TRBV2 and TRBJ1-2, the complete variable domain reads EPEVTQTPSHQVTQMGQEVILRCVPISNHLYFYWYRQILGQKVEFLVSFYNNEISEKSEIFDDQFSVERPDGSNFTLKIRSTKLEDSAMYFCASTPLGTGEGYTFGSGTRLTVV.

The chain joins TRBV20-1 to TRBJ2-5, with 10 nucleotides matching TRBD2. This CDR3 region has 18 residues. CDR1 is DFQATT, CDR2 SNEGSKA, per germline (reference sequence). V was clipped by 1 base and J by 1 base; unmatched bases: 12. As DNA, the CDR3 is TGCAGTGCTAGAGGTCAGGGGTCACTAGCGGGGATCCAAGAGACCCAGTACTTC. Protein: CSARGQGSLAGIQETQYF.

The rearrangement joins TRBV6-2 or TRBV6-3 to TRBJ2-7; possibly TRBD1 for D (5 bases). CDR1 and CDR2 from the germline V gene are MNHEY and SVGEGT. The CDR3 is made up of 13 amino acids. Deletions cut 2 bases from V and 4 bases from J, with 9 bases between. CDR3 DNA sequence: TGTGCCAGCAGTTACAGGGGATATTACGAGCAGTACGTC. It codes for CASSYRGYYEQYV.

This clonotype was detected only a few times. The chain uses TRBV20-1 and TRBJ1-6, with unresolved D. V shed 0 bases and J shed 9 bases, with 15 bases lying between them. Germline CDR1 DFQATT, CDR2 SNEGSKA (reference sequence). The CDR3 length is 15 residues. The CDR3 sequence is CSARDRPQTSSPLHF. CDR3 nucleotides: TGCAGTGCTAGAGACAGGCCCCAAACAAGTTCACCCCTCCACTTT.

The genes are TRBV11-2 and TRBJ1-5, with a tentative D call TRBD1 (5 bases). Trimming stripped 6 bases from V and 3 bases from J, with 12 bases between. The CDR3 covers 14 residues. Germline V lookup: CDR1 SGHAT, CDR2 FQNNGV. The CDR3 DNA reads as TGTGCCAGCAGTTCTACAGGCTCCAATCAGCCCCAGCATTTT. Its protein product is CASSSTGSNQPQHF.

This clonotype was seen only a few times. J is TRBJ1-1 and V is TRBV7-9, with D hard to call. Germline assignment: CDR1 SEHNR and CDR2 FQNEAQ (reference sequence). V was trimmed by 3 bases and J by 0 bases, leaving 5 bases between them. This CDR3 contains 13 residues. DNA for the CDR3: TGTGCCAGCAGCTTTGTAGTGAACACTGAAGCTTTCTTT. Translation gives CASSFVVNTEAFF.

The chain uses TRBV5-1 and TRBJ2-1; 7 positions agree with TRBD2. The CDR3 consists of 15 residues. J was trimmed by 8 bases and V by 0 bases; bases with no gene match: 8. The germline V gene encodes CDR1 SGHRS and CDR2 YFSETQ. CDR3 residues: CASSLVGREVHEQFF. CDR3 DNA sequence: TGCGCCAGCAGCTTGGTAGGTCGGGAGGTACATGAGCAGTTCTTC.

The rearrangement uses TRBV19 and TRBJ1-6, with TRBD1 matching 12 bases. Germline V CDR1 and CDR2: LNHDA, SQIVND (reference sequence). CDR3 length: 16 amino acids. J lost 10 bases, V lost 3 bases, and 7 bases had no gene match. This CDR3 is CASSIAGTGGRSPLHF. The CDR3 DNA follows: TGTGCCAGTAGTATTGCGGGGACAGGGGGCCGATCACCCCTCCACTTT.

In its sample, this clonotype was seen many times. The V and J genes are TRBV7-9 and TRBJ2-1; D is unresolved. This CDR3 is built from 15 residues. Germline-derived CDR1 and CDR2 are SEHNR and FQNEAQ (reference sequence). V lost 5 bases and J lost 0, with 11 bases in between. CDR3 coding DNA: TGTGCCAGCAGCGAACGCGGCTTCTCCTACAATGAGCAGTTCTTC. This translates into CASSERGFSYNEQFF.

This chain joins TRBV7-2 and TRBJ2-5; no reliable D call. This CDR3 spans 13 amino acids. Germline loops: CDR1 SGHTA, CDR2 FQGNSA. The V gene lost 0 bases and the J gene lost 5 bases, with 7 bases spanning the gap. CDR3 sequence reads: CASSLAPSETQYF. CDR3 coding DNA: TGTGCCAGCAGCTTAGCGCCGAGTGAGACCCAGTACTTC.

There are many counts of this clonotype. This chain connects TRBV5-1 to TRBJ2-1; TRBD2 is a possible D gene (6 bases). Trimming stripped 5 bases from V and 3 bases from J, with 15 bases between. The CDR3 spans 15 residues. Germline CDR1 and CDR2: SGHRS and YFSETQ. Written as DNA, the CDR3 is TGCGCCAGCAGTCAGGGCGCGGGGAGCTACAATGAGCAGTTCTTC. This translates into CASSQGAGSYNEQFF. The whole variable domain, remainder taken from reference TRBV5-1 and TRBJ2-1, is KAGVTQTPRYLIKTRGQQVTLSCSPISGHRSVSWYQQTPGQGLQFLFEYFSETQRNKGNFPGRFSGRQFSNSRSEMNVSTLELGDSALYLCASSQGAGSYNEQFFGPGTRLTVL.

This chain links TRBV4-1 with TRBJ1-2, with D possibly matching TRBD1 (5 bases). The CDR3 is 14 amino acids. V lost 1 base, J lost 4 bases, and 10 bases lay in between. The germline gives CDR1 MGHRA, CDR2 YSYEKL. The CDR3 nucleotides are TGCGCCAGCAGCCAAGCACAGGCGGGCTATGGCTACACCTTC. This codes for CASSQAQAGYGYTF.

This clonotype was picked up many times. This chain connects TRBV27 to TRBJ2-1; no reliable D call. The V gene lost 1 base and the J gene lost 1 base, with 5 bases spanning the gap. CDR3 size: 14 residues. Germline V gene data show CDR1 as MNHEY and CDR2 as SMNVEV (reference sequence). In DNA form, the CDR3 reads TGTGCCAGCAGTTTATTTGGTTCCTACAATGAGCAGTTCTTC. Translation gives CASSLFGSYNEQFF.

This rearrangement joins TRBV30 to TRBJ2-1, with 13 positions matching TRBD2. The CDR3 runs to 15 residues. J gave up 3 bases and V 2 bases, and 1 base lay outside the gene matches. Germline lookup yields CDR1 GTSNPN and CDR2 SVGIG (reference sequence). The CDR3, as DNA: TGTGCCTGGAGTAGGACTAGCGGGGGCTACAATGAGCAGTTCTTC. It translates to CAWSRTSGGYNEQFF.

This clonotype was seen more than once but under ten times. The V and J genes are TRBV6-2 or TRBV6-3 and TRBJ2-7, with D possibly being TRBD1 (6 bases). Trimming removed 5 bases at V and 3 bases at J, with 8 bases between. This CDR3 contains 12 residues. Germline assignment: CDR1 MNHEY and CDR2 SVGEGT. CDR3 nucleotide sequence: TGTGCCAGCAGTAGGACAGTCTACGAGCAGTACGTC. Protein product: CASSRTVYEQYV.

In this sample, this clonotype turned up a few times. The V and J genes are TRBV5-1 and TRBJ1-1, with D possibly matching TRBD1 (5 bases). The germline CDR1 and CDR2 sequences are SGHRS and YFSETQ. Trimming took off 3 bases at V and 4 bases at J, with 10 bases between the two ends. CDR3 size: 13 residues. The CDR3, as DNA: TGCGCCAGCAGCTGGCGGGGCTCCACTGAAGCTTTCTTT. Amino acids: CASSWRGSTEAFF.

This clonotype occurred many times. This chain uses TRBV5-1 with TRBJ2-3; 12 bases are a match to TRBD2. Germline V gene lookup returns CDR1 SGHRS and CDR2 YFSETQ. With 0 bases clipped from V and 2 bases from J, the junction kept 4 bases outside the gene matches. This CDR3 is 17 amino acids long. The CDR3 spells CASSLGLAGAYTDTQYF. CDR3 in DNA: TGCGCCAGCAGCTTGGGACTAGCGGGGGCCTACACAGATACGCAGTATTTT.

This chain uses TRBV29-1 with TRBJ1-1, with D unresolved. Trimming stripped 5 bases from V and 1 base from J, with 8 bases between. This CDR3 is 12 amino acids long. Germline V CDR1 and CDR2: SQVTM, ANQGSEA. CDR3 residues: CSVLARNTEAFF. DNA of the CDR3: TGCAGCGTTTTAGCGAGGAACACTGAAGCTTTCTTT. Together with reference TRBV29-1 and TRBJ1-1, the CDR3 gives the full variable domain: SAVISQKPSRDICQRGTSLTIQCQVDSQVTMMFWYRQQPGQSLTLIATANQGSEATYESGFVIDKFPISRPNLTFSTLTVSNMSPEDSSIYLCSVLARNTEAFFGQGTRLTVV.

This clonotype was picked up a small number of times. The chain has TRBV19 and TRBJ2-1; TRBD1 agrees at 12 bases. The germline gives CDR1 LNHDA, CDR2 SQIVND (reference sequence). The CDR3 length is 15 residues. V was pared by 7 bases and J by 7 bases, with 8 bases of the junction left unmatched. The CDR3 loop reads CASTPGQGAINEQFF. CDR3 DNA sequence: TGTGCCAGTACCCCGGGACAGGGGGCGATTAATGAGCAGTTCTTC.